The present T cell receptor (beta chain) was sequenced within a study of blood T cell repertoires in COVID-19. Study-wide context: Material from acute and convalescent COVID-19 was sourced from the United States, Italy and Spain.

This CDR3 region has 15 residues. V was cut by 10 bases and J by 2 bases, with 18 bases left in between. Germline loops: CDR1 MNHEY, CDR2 SVGAGI. Authors' data handling: It was from reference gene primer amplification that nucleated cell counts were estimated. The assay was immunoSEQ multiplex PCR, and TCRdb's table has in-frame clones only and misses some. Clone size and V and J calls were adopted from that table, with D and trimming inferred from the DNA. The sample lists some 97,000 clones, around four fifths occurring once. This TCR was recovered from a man aged 50 or older with active or convalescent COVID-19. The chain links TRBV6-5 to TRBJ2-1; D is undetermined. Sequencing used peripheral blood. CDR3 loop: CATNSRQVAYNEQFF. CDR3 coding DNA: TGTGCCACCAACAGCCGGCAGGTAGCCTACAATGAGCAGTTCTTC.